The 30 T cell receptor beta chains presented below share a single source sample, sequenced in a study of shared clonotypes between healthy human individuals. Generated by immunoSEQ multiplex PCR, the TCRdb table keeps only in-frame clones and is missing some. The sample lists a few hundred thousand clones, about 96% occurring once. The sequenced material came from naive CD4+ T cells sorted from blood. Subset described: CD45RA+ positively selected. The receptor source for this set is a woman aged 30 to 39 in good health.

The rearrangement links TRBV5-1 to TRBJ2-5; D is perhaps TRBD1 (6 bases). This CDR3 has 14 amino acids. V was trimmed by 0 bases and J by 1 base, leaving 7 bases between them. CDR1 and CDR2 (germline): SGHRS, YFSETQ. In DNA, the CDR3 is TGCGCCAGCAGCTTGGACAGGGTCCAAGAGACCCAGTACTTC. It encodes CASSLDRVQETQYF.

The CDR3 region has the DNA TGTGCCAGCTCACCACTTGAGGCCAACGTCCTGACTTTC. This sequence encodes CASSPLEANVLTF. V is TRBV18 and J is TRBJ2-6; no reliable D call. Trimming took off 1 base at V and 6 bases at J, with 4 bases between the two ends. Germline CDR1 KGHSH, CDR2 LQKENI. The CDR3 runs to 13 residues.

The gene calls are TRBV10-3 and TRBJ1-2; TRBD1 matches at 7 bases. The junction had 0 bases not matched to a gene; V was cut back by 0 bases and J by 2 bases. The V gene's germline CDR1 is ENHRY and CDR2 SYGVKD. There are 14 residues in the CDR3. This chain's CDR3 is CAISESGGNYGYTF. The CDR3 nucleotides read TGTGCCATCAGTGAGTCAGGGGGCAACTATGGCTACACCTTC.

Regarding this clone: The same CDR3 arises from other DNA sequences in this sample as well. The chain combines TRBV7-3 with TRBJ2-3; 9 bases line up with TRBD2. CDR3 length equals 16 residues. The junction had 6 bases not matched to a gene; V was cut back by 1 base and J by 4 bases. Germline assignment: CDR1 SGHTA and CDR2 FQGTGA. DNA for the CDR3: TGTGCCAGCAGCTTAATGGCGGGAGGGGGTCCAGATACGCAGTATTTT. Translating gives CASSLMAGGGPDTQYF.

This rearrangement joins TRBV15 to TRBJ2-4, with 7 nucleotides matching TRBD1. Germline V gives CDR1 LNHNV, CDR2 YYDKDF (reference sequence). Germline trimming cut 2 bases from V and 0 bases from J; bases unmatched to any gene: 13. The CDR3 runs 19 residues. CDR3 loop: CATSRSTGVPSLAKNIQYF. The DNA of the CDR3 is TGTGCCACCAGCAGATCAACAGGGGTCCCTTCTTTAGCCAAAAACATTCAGTACTTC.

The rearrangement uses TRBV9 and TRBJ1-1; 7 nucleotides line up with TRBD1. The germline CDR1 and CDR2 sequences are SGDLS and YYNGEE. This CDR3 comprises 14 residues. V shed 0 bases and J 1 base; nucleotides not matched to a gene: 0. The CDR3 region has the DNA TGTGCCAGCAGCGTAGGGACAGGGAACACTGAAGCTTTCTTT. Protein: CASSVGTGNTEAFF.

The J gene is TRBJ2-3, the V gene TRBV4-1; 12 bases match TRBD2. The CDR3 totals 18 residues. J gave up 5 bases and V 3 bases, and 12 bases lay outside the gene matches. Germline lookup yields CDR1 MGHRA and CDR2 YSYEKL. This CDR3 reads CASSHGVVLAGGRDTQYF. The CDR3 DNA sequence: TGCGCCAGCAGCCACGGGGTGGTTCTAGCGGGAGGGAGAGATACGCAGTATTTT.

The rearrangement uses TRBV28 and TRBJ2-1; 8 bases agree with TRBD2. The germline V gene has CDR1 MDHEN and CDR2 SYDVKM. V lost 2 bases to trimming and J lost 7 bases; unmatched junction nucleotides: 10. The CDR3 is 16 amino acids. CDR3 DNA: TGTGCCAGCAGTTTAACGCTCGCGGGAGGTTGGAATGAGCAGTTCTTC. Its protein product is CASSLTLAGGWNEQFF.

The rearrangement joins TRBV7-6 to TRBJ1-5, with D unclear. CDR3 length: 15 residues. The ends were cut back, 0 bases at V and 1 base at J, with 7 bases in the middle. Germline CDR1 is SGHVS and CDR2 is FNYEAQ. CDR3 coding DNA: TGTGCCAGCAGCTTAGCGGGCCCCAGCAATCAGCCCCAGCATTTT. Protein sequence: CASSLAGPSNQPQHF.

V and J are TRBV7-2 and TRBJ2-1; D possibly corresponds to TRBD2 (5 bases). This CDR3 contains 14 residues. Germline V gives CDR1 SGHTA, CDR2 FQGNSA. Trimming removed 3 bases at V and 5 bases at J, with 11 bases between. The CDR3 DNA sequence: TGTGCCAGCAGCTTCTTTCTCGGGAACAATGAGCAGTTCTTC. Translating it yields CASSFFLGNNEQFF.

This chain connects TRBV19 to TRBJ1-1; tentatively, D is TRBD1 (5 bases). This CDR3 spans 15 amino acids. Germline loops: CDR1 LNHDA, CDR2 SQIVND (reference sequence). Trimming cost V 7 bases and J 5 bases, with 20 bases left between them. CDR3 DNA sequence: TGTGCCAGTAATCCCTCCTACTTTTGGGGGACTGAAGCTTTCTTT. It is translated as CASNPSYFWGTEAFF.

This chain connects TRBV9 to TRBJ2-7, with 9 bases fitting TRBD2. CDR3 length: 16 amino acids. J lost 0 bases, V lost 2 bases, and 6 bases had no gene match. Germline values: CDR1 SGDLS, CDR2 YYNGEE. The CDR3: CASSVGAGGLSYEQYF. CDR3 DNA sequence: TGTGCCAGCAGCGTGGGAGCGGGAGGACTCTCCTACGAGCAGTACTTC.

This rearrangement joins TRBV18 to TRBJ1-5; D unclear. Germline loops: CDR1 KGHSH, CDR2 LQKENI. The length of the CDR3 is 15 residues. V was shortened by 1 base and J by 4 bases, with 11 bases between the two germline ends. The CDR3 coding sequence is TGTGCCAGCTCACCACAAGACGGAGGGAATCAGCCCCAGCATTTT. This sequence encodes CASSPQDGGNQPQHF.

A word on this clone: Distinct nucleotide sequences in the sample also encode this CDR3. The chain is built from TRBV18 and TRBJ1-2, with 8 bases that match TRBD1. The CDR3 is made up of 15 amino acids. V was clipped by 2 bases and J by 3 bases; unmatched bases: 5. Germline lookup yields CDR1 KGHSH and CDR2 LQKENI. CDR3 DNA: TGTGCCAGCTCACCAGGACCAGGGGGCGACTATGGCTACACCTTC. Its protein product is CASSPGPGGDYGYTF.

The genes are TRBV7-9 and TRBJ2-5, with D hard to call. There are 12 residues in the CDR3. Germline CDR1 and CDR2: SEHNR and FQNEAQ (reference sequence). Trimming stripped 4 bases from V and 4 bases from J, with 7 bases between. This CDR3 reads CASSSSSETQYF. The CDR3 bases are TGTGCCAGCAGCTCTTCCTCAGAGACCCAGTACTTC.

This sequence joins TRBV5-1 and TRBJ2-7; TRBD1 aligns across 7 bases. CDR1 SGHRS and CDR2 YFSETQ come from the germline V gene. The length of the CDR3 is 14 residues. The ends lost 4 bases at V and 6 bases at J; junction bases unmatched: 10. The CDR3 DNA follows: TGCGCCAGCAGCATGGGCTTGACAGGGCCCGAGCAGTACTTC. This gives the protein CASSMGLTGPEQYF.

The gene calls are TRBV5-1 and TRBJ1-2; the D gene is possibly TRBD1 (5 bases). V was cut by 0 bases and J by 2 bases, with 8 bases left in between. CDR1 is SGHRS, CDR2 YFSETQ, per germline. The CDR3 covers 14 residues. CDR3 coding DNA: TGCGCCAGCAGCTTGGATCAGGGAAACTATGGCTACACCTTC. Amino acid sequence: CASSLDQGNYGYTF.

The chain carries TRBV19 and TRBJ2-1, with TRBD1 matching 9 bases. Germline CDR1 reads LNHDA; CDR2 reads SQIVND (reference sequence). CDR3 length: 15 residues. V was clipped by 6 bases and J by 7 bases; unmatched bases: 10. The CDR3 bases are TGTGCCAGTAGGCTAAAACAGGGGGCGGGTAATGAGCAGTTCTTC. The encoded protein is CASRLKQGAGNEQFF. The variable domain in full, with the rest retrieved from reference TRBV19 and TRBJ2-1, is DGGITQSPKYLFRKEGQNVTLSCEQNLNHDAMYWYRQDPGQGLRLIYYSQIVNDFQKGDIAEGYSVSREKKESFPLTVTSAQKNPTAFYLCASRLKQGAGNEQFFGPGTRLTVL.

CDR3 coding DNA: TGTGCCAGCTCACCAACAGTCCTAGAGACCCAGTACTTC. Its protein product is CASSPTVLETQYF. V gene TRBV18 combines with J gene TRBJ2-5; D unresolved. Germline loops: CDR1 KGHSH, CDR2 LQKENI. This CDR3 region has 13 residues. The V gene lost 2 bases and the J gene lost 4 bases, with 8 bases spanning the gap. Based on the CDR3 plus reference TRBV18 and TRBJ2-5, the full variable domain is NAGVMQNPRHLVRRRGQEARLRCSPMKGHSHVYWYRQLPEEGLKFMVYLQKENIIDESGMPKERFSAEFPKEGPSILRIQQVVRGDSAAYFCASSPTVLETQYFGPGTRLLVL.

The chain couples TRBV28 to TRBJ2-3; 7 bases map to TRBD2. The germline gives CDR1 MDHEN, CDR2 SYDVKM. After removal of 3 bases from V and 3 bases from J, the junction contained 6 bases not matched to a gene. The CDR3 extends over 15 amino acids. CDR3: CASSFGGRSTDTQYF. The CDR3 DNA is TGTGCCAGCAGTTTCGGCGGGAGATCGACAGATACGCAGTATTTT.

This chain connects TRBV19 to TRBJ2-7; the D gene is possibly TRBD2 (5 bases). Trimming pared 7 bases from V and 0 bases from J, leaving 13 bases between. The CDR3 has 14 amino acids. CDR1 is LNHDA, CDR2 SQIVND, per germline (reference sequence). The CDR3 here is CASTPRRDSYEQYF. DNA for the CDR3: TGTGCCAGTACCCCGCGACGGGACTCCTACGAGCAGTACTTC.

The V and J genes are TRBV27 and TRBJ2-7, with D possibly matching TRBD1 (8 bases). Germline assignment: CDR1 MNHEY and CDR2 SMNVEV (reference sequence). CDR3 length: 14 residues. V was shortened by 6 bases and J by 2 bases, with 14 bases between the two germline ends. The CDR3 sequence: CASSNTGGAYEQYF. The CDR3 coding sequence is TGTGCCAGCAGCAACACAGGGGGGGCCTACGAGCAGTACTTC.

CDR3 nucleotide sequence: TGTGCCATCAGGAAAGAGCGGGAGGGCCGAGATGAGCAGTTCTTC. Amino acids: CAIRKEREGRDEQFF. The chain combines TRBV10-3 with TRBJ2-1, with 10 positions matching TRBD2. Germline V gene sequence: CDR1 ENHRY, CDR2 SYGVKD. V shed 6 bases and J 8 bases; nucleotides not matched to a gene: 10. CDR3 length: 15 residues.

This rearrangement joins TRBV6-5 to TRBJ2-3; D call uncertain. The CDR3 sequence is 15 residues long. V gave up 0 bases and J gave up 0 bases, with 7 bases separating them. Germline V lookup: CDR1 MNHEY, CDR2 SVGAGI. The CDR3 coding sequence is TGTGCCAGCAGTTACTCCAGCCTCAGCACAGATACGCAGTATTTT. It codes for CASSYSSLSTDTQYF.

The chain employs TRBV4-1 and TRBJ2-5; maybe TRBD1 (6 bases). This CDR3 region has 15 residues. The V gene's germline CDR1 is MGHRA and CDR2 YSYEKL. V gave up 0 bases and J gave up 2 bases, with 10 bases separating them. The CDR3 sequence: CASSQDRGPQETQYF. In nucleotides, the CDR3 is TGCGCCAGCAGCCAAGACAGGGGCCCTCAAGAGACCCAGTACTTC.

This chain's CDR3 is CASTPSGLSTTEAFF. CDR3 sequence (DNA): TGTGCCAGCACCCCTTCAGGATTATCTACCACTGAAGCTTTCTTT. The V call is TRBV6-1, the J call TRBJ1-1; D gene uncertain. Germline V lookup: CDR1 MNHNS, CDR2 SASEGT. The CDR3 sequence is 15 residues long. Trimming took off 7 bases at V and 4 bases at J, with 19 bases between the two ends.

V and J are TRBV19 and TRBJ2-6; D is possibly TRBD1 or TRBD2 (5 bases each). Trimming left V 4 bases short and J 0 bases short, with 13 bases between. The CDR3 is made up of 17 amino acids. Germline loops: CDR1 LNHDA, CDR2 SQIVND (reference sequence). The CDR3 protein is CASSKGTLSSGANVLTF. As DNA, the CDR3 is TGTGCCAGTAGTAAAGGGACGTTGAGCTCTGGGGCCAACGTCCTGACTTTC.

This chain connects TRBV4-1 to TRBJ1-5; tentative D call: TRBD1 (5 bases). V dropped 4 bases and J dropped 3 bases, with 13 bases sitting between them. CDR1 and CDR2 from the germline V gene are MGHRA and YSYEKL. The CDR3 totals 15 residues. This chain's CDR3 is CASSRSAGDNQPQHF. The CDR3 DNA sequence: TGCGCCAGCAGCCGGAGTGCGGGGGACAATCAGCCCCAGCATTTT.

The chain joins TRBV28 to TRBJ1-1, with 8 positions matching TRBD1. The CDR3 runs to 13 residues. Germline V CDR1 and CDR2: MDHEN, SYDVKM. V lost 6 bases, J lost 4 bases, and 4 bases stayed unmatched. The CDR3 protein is CASSPGQGTEAFF. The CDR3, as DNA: TGTGCCAGCAGCCCAGGACAGGGCACTGAAGCTTTCTTT.

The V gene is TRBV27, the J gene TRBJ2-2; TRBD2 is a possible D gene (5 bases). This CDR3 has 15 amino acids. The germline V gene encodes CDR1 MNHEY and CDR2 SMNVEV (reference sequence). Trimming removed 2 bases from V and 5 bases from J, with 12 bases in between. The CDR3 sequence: CASSLASGRTGELFF. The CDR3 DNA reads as TGTGCCAGCAGTTTAGCGTCGGGAAGAACCGGGGAGCTGTTTTTT.